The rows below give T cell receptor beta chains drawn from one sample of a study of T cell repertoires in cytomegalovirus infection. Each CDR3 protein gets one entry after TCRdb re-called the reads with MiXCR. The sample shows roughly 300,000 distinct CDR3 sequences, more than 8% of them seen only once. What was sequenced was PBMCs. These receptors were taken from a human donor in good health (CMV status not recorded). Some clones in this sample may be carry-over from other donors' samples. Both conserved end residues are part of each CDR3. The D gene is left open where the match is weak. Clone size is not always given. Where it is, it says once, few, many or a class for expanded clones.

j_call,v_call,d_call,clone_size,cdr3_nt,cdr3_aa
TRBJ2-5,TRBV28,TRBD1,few,TGTGCCAGCAGTTTACCAAGGAAGACAGGGGGCCGGGAGACCCAGTACTTC,CASSLPRKTGGRETQYF
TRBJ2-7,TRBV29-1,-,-,TGCAGCGTTGTGCAGCCGTTCTCCTCCTACGAGCAGTACTTC,CSVVQPFSSYEQYF
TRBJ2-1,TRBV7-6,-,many,TGTGCCAGCAGCCCAAGCAGGGTTTACAATGAGCAGTTCTTC,CASSPSRVYNEQFF
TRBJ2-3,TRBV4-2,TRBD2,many,TGTGCCAGCAGCCAAGCCCTGGCCCCGGGAGGGCCCTCTATTACCACCACAGATACGCAGTATTTT,CASSQALAPGGPSITTTDTQYF
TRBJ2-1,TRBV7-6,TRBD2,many,TGTGCCAGCAGCTTAAGTAGCGGGCCCTCCTACAATGAGCAGTTCTTC,CASSLSSGPSYNEQFF
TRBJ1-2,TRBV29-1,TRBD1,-,TGCAGCACCGGGACAGGGACGAACTATGGCTACACCTTC,CSTGTGTNYGYTF
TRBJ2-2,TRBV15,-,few,TGTGCCACCAGCAGAGGAGAGAACACCGGGGAGCTGTTTTTT,CATSRGENTGELFF
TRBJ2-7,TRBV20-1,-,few,TGCAGTGCTAGATGGATCACCTACGAGCAGTACTTC,CSARWITYEQYF
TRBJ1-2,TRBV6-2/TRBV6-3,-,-,TGTGCCAGCAGTTACGCGGGGTTCTATGGCTACACCTTC,CASSYAGFYGYTF
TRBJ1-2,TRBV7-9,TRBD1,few,TGTGCCAGCAGCTTGGACAGGGCCTCGGTCGGCTACACCTTC,CASSLDRASVGYTF
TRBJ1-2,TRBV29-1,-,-,TGCAGCGTTGTGGCAGCTAACTATGGCTACACCTTC,CSVVAANYGYTF
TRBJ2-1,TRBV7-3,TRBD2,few,TGTGCCAGCAGCGCCGCTAGCGGGAACTACAATGAGCAGTTCTTC,CASSAASGNYNEQFF
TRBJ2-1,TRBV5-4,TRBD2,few,TGTGCCAGCAGCCTAGCGGGACTAGCGGGAGTGAGTGAGCAGTTCTTC,CASSLAGLAGVSEQFF
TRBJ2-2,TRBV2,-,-,TGTGCCAGCAACCAGCAGGGTCTTACCGGGGAGCTGTTTTTT,CASNQQGLTGELFF
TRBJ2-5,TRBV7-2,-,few,TGTGCCAGCAGCTTAATAGACGCGGGGACCCAGTACTTC,CASSLIDAGTQYF
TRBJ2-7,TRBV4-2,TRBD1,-,TGTGCCAGCAGCCAAGACGGGTATGACAGGGTCTCTTACGAGCAGTACTTC,CASSQDGYDRVSYEQYF
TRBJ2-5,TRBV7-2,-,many,TGTGCCAGCAGCTTAGTTACAGGTGGAGAGACCCAGTACTTC,CASSLVTGGETQYF
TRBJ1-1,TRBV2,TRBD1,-,TGTGCCAGCAGTGCCGACAGGGTGGGTACTGAAGCTTTCTTT,CASSADRVGTEAFF
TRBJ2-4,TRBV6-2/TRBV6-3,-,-,TGTGCCAGCAGTGACCGGATACTACAAGCCAAAAACATTCAGTACTTC,CASSDRILQAKNIQYF
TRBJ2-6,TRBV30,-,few,TGTGCCTGGAGCGAAACAAGCTCTGGGGCCAACGTCCTGACTTTC,CAWSETSSGANVLTF
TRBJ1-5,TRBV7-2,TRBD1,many,TGTGCCAGCAGCTTAGGAGGGACAGCCCGCCAGCCCCAGCATTTT,CASSLGGTARQPQHF
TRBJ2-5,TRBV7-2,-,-,TGTGCCAGCAGCTCCGCGGGGTCCAGGGAGACCCAGTACTTC,CASSSAGSRETQYF
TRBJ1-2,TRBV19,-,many,TGTGCCAGTACCCAACAGGGCTCCGGCAACTATGGCTACACCTTC,CASTQQGSGNYGYTF
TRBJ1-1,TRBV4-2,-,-,TGTGCCAGCAGCCAAGATGGGAGGGAAGCTTTCTTT,CASSQDGREAFF
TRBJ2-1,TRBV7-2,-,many,TGTGCCAGCGGGGGCCGCCTTGTCAAGGGCAATGAGCAGTTCTTC,CASGGRLVKGNEQFF
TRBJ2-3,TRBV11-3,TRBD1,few,TGTGCCAGCAGCCCTAGGGACAGGGGATCGGCAGATACGCAGTATTTT,CASSPRDRGSADTQYF
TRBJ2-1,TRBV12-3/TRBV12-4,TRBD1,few,TGTGCCAGCAGTTTCTTCCCAGGGGGCCCCTACAATGAGCAGTTCTTC,CASSFFPGGPYNEQFF
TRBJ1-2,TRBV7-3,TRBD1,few,TGTGCCAGCAGCTTGACAGGGGGTGGCTACACCTTC,CASSLTGGGYTF
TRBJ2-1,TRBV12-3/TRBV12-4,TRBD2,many,TGTGCCAGCAGAGCAACTAGCGGGGGGGCCGGGGCTGAGCAGTTCTTC,CASRATSGGAGAEQFF
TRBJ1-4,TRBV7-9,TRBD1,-,TGTGCCAGCAGCCGCAGGGGACAGGGAGCCTCAACTAATGAAAAACTGTTTTTT,CASSRRGQGASTNEKLFF
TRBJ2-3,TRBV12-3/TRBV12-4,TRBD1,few,TGTGCCAGCAGGGTACGGGACAGGGTAGTAGATACGCAGTATTTT,CASRVRDRVVDTQYF
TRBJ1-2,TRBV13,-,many,TGTGCCAGCAGCCCAGACGGTCAGGGTTTAGGAATCTATGGCTACACCTTC,CASSPDGQGLGIYGYTF
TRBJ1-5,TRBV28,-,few,TGTGCCAGCTGGGACACCAGAAATCAGCCCCAGCATTTT,CASWDTRNQPQHF
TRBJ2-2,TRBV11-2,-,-,TGTGCCAGCAGCCCCGGGCCTTCTAGGGAGCTGTTTTTT,CASSPGPSRELFF
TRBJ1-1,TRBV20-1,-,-,TGCAGTGTCGAGGGGGAGACTGAAGCTTTCTTT,CSVEGETEAFF
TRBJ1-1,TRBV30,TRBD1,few,TGTGCCTTCCAGGACAGGTTGAACACTGAAGCTTTCTTT,CAFQDRLNTEAFF
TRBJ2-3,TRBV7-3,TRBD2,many,TGTGCCAGCAGCTTATACGTTAGCGGGAGCTCAGATACGCAGTATTTT,CASSLYVSGSSDTQYF
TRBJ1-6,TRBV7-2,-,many,TGTGCCAGCAGCTTAAACTCGATCCGGGTCCCACCCCTCCACTTT,CASSLNSIRVPPLHF
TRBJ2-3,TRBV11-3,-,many,TGTGCCAGCAGCTTAGTTAGCTGGGATACGCAGTATTTT,CASSLVSWDTQYF
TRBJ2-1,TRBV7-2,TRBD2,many,TGTGCCAGCAGCTTAGGATTAGCGGGAGGATCCTACAATGAGCAGTTCTTC,CASSLGLAGGSYNEQFF